Given below is one T cell receptor beta chain in context. Germline V gene sequence: CDR1 SGHRS, CDR2 YFSETQ. V was shortened by 4 bases and J by 0 bases, with 4 bases between the two germline ends. This CDR3 is built from 13 residues. TCRdb keeps only in-frame clones here, not all; method: immunoSEQ multiplex PCR. Of about 80,000 clones listed, roughly 94% are singletons. The sample originates from a study of technical replicates of blood from a handful of donors. The TCR originated in a human donor in good health. Sequenced sample: T cells isolated from PBMCs. The rearrangement uses TRBV5-1 and TRBJ1-4; D is unclear. The CDR3 sequence is CASSTATNEKLFF. The CDR3 coding sequence is TGCGCCAGCAGCACTGCAACTAATGAAAAACTGTTTTTT.